These 13 T cell receptor beta chains came from one sample sequenced in a study of T cells in women clearing cervical HPV infection. Sequenced by immunoSEQ multiplex PCR; TCRdb stores in-frame clones only, minus some. Its clone listing holds about 34,000 clones. Sequenced sample: blood buffy coat. The receptors shown here come from a woman aged 18 to 75 with a cervical HPV16 infection that either progressed to CIN3+ or cleared (not recorded which).

Notes on this clone: Read sequence stops 3 residues before the CDR3 end, and the germline J gene provides the missing end. V usage is TRBV11-2 and J usage is TRBJ2-1; a weak D match, TRBD1 (6 bases). Trimming stripped 3 bases from V and 7 bases from J, with 7 bases between. The germline gives CDR1 SGHAT, CDR2 FQNNGV. CDR3 length equals 12 residues. CDR3 DNA, as far as it was read: TGTGCCAGCAGCTTTCAGGGGAATGAG. It specifies CASSFQGNE. The full CDR3 protein reads CASSFQGNEQFF. The whole variable domain, filled in from reference TRBV11-2 and TRBJ2-1, reads EAGVAQSPRYKIIEKRQSVAFWCNPISGHATLYWYQQILGQGPKLLIQFQNNGVVDDSQLPKDRFSAERLKGVDSTLKIQPAKLEDSAVYLCASSFQGNEQFFGPGTRLTVL.

Points on this clone: The read terminates 3 residues before the CDR3 end, so the remaining end is supplied by the germline J gene. J is TRBJ2-7 and V is TRBV5-5, with a tentative D call TRBD2 (6 bases). Deletions cut 1 base from V and 3 bases from J, with 11 bases between. Germline CDR1 reads SGHKS; CDR2 reads YYEKEE (reference sequence). There are 14 residues in the CDR3. The CDR3 spells CASSLRDFFYEQYF. Partial CDR3 DNA: TGTGCCAGCAGCTTGCGGGACTTCTTCTACGAG.

On this clone itself: The sequenced fragment ends 3 residues before the CDR3 boundary, so the rest is inferred from the germline J gene. This sequence joins TRBV6-1 and TRBJ1-2, with unresolved D. Germline CDR1 and CDR2: MNHNS and SASEGT. V gave up 2 bases and J gave up 1 base, with 14 bases separating them. The CDR3 loop spans 16 amino acids. CDR3 DNA (partial): TGTGCCAGCAGTGAAACGCCAGGCTTCCTTAACTATGGC. It specifies CASSETPGFLNYG. The CDR3, in full, reads CASSETPGFLNYGYTF.

CDR3 residues: CASSTYSGGSYDYTF. The sequenced part of the CDR3 DNA is TGTGCCAGCAGCACCTATAGCGGGGGCTCCTACGAC. V usage is TRBV7-3 and J usage is TRBJ1-2; possible D gene TRBD1, 6 bases. The read terminates 3 residues ahead of where the CDR3 ends, so the germline J gene completes it. The CDR3 is made up of 15 amino acids. CDR1 is SGHTA and CDR2 is FQGTGA in the germline V gene.

Notes on this clone: The read gets to within 3 residues of the CDR3 end, and the germline J gene fills in the rest. This chain connects TRBV23-1 to TRBJ2-2; 10 bases line up with TRBD1. TRBV23-1 is placed among ORFs of uncertain function. CDR3 length: 18 amino acids. The CDR3 bases that were read are TGCGCCAGCAGTCAATCAGACAGGGGGCAAGGTACGCCTTCACCG. Translated, it gives CASSQSDRGQGTPSP. The whole CDR3 sequence reads CASSQSDRGQGTPSPLFF.

A note on this clone: The missing CDR3 end, 3 residues past where the read stops, is filled in from the germline J gene. J is TRBJ2-1 and V is TRBV11-2, with unresolved D. The length of the CDR3 is 15 residues. V lost 0 bases and J lost 0, with 6 bases in between. Germline CDR1 is SGHAT and CDR2 is FQNNGV. The CDR3 bases that were read are TGTGCCAGCAGCTTAGATAGTAGCTCCTACAATGAG. This translates into CASSLDSSSYNE. The CDR3 as a whole reads CASSLDSSSYNEQFF.

The CDR3 DNA, read in part, is TGCAGCGCAAGGACAGGAGGAACCAATTCACCC. This translates into CSARTGGTNSP. Given in full, the CDR3 is CSARTGGTNSPLHF. This sequence joins TRBV29-1 and TRBJ1-6; 7 bases align to TRBD1. The read stops 3 residues short of the end of the CDR3; the missing end is completed from the germline J gene. V lost 7 bases to trimming and J lost 7 bases; unmatched junction nucleotides: 10. CDR3 length equals 14 residues. Germline V lookup: CDR1 SQVTM, CDR2 ANQGSEA.

Concerning this clone: Read sequence stops 3 residues before the CDR3 end, and the germline J gene provides the missing end. V usage is TRBV18 and J usage is TRBJ2-1, with 11 bases fitting TRBD2. The trim removed 4 bases at V and 7 bases at J, leaving 9 bases unmatched. Per germline, CDR1 KGHSH and CDR2 LQKENI. This CDR3 is 16 amino acids long. CDR3 bases read: TGTGCCAGCTCACAAGGTAGCGGGGGGGCCCTGAATGAG. Translating it yields CASSQGSGGALNE. The whole CDR3 reads CASSQGSGGALNEQFF.

CDR3 residues: CASSGSGIGEQYF. Incomplete CDR3 DNA: TGTGCCAGCAGTGGGAGCGGGATTGGCGAG. The V call is TRBV2, the J call TRBJ2-7; 7 nucleotides agree with TRBD2. The read terminates 3 residues before the CDR3 end, so the remaining end is supplied by the germline J gene. V lost 4 bases to trimming and J lost 6 bases; unmatched junction nucleotides: 6. The CDR3 totals 13 residues. CDR1 is SNHLY, CDR2 FYNNEI, per germline. The complete variable domain, with remaining parts taken from reference TRBV2 and TRBJ2-7, reads EPEVTQTPSHQVTQMGQEVILRCVPISNHLYFYWYRQILGQKVEFLVSFYNNEISEKSEIFDDQFSVERPDGSNFTLKIRSTKLEDSAMYFCASSGSGIGEQYFGPGTRLTVT.

A remark on this clone: From the germline J gene comes the end of the CDR3, since the read stops 3 residues before it. This chain uses TRBV11-2 with TRBJ2-3, with 8 bases lining up with TRBD1. The CDR3 loop spans 15 amino acids. V lost 6 bases and J lost 0; bases outside the gene matches: 5. Germline loops: CDR1 SGHAT, CDR2 FQNNGV. CDR3: CASSPGQGSTDTQYF. The covered CDR3 bases are TGTGCCAGCAGTCCCGGACAGGGAAGCACAGATACG.

On this clone itself: Sequencing ends 3 residues short of the CDR3 end; the germline J gene provides the rest. The V gene is TRBV7-9, the J gene TRBJ2-1, with 8 bases that match TRBD1. Germline V gene sequence: CDR1 SEHNR, CDR2 FQNEAQ (reference sequence). The CDR3 consists of 15 residues. The junction had 6 bases not matched to a gene; V was cut back by 1 base and J by 7 bases. The covered CDR3 bases are TGTGCCAGCAGCTTAGGACAGGGGTTGAGGAATGAG. Amino acids: CASSLGQGLRNE. The CDR3 in its entirety is CASSLGQGLRNEQFF. Variable domain in full (rest from reference TRBV7-9 and TRBJ2-1): DTGVSQNPRHKITKRGQNVTFRCDPISEHNRLYWYRQTLGQGPEFLTYFQNEAQLEKSRLLSDRFSAERPKGSFSTLEIQRTEQGDSAMYLCASSLGQGLRNEQFFGPGTRLTVL.

Worth noting for this clone: The missing CDR3 end, 3 residues past where the read stops, is filled in from the germline J gene. The V call is TRBV7-9, the J call TRBJ2-3, with TRBD1 identical over 9 bases. This CDR3 contains 14 residues. V trimming: 5 bases; J trimming: 4 bases; junction bases outside the gene matches: 4. CDR1 is SEHNR, CDR2 FQNEAQ, per germline (reference sequence). The part of the CDR3 DNA that was read is TGTGCCAGCAGCCCCGGACAGGGGTCAGATACG. It is translated as CASSPGQGSDT. The full-length CDR3 reads as CASSPGQGSDTQYF.

The CDR3 is CASSLQGQAKNIQYF. Partial CDR3 DNA: TGTGCCAGCAGCTTACAGGGACAGGCCAAAAACATT. The chain links TRBV7-2 to TRBJ2-4; 7 positions match TRBD1. Coverage ceases 3 residues before the CDR3 finishes, and the germline J gene fills in the end. CDR1 and CDR2 from the germline V gene are SGHTA and FQGNSA. V trimming: 2 bases; J trimming: 1 base; junction bases outside the gene matches: 2. The CDR3 is made up of 15 amino acids.